This passage covers 12 T cell receptor beta chains from one sample sequenced in a study of blood T cell repertoires in COVID-19. TCRdb's copy holds only in-frame clones and misses some; the assay was immunoSEQ multiplex PCR. The sample consists of approximately 110,000 clones, 70% to 90% of them appearing once. The sequencing sample was made of peripheral blood. These receptors came from a woman aged 55-69 years with acute or convalescent COVID-19.

The V gene is TRBV12-3 or TRBV12-4, the J gene TRBJ1-2; D ambiguous. The ends were cut back, 2 bases at V and 8 bases at J, with 6 bases in the middle. The CDR3 is 11 residues long. This chain's CDR3 is CASSLPGGYTF. The CDR3 DNA sequence: TGTGCCAGCAGTTTACCCGGGGGCTACACCTTC.

The CDR3 region has the DNA TGTGCCAGCAGCCAGGACACAGTTTTAGCGGGAGCGATCCTCTACGAGCAGTACTTC. It encodes CASSQDTVLAGAILYEQYF. The chain joins TRBV3-1 (or the pseudogene TRBV3-2) to TRBJ2-7; 9 bases are shared with TRBD2. Unmatched junction bases numbered 18, after V lost 3 bases and J lost 3 bases. The germline V gene has CDR1 LGHDT and CDR2 YNNKEL (reference sequence). The CDR3 covers 19 residues.

The CDR3 sequence: CASSLALAGTYEQYF. The DNA for the CDR3 is TGTGCCAGCAGCTTAGCCCTAGCGGGGACCTACGAGCAGTACTTC. The chain carries TRBV7-9 and TRBJ2-7; TRBD2 matches at 9 bases. The CDR3 consists of 15 residues. The V gene's germline CDR1 is SEHNR and CDR2 FQNEAQ (reference sequence). V shed 0 bases and J 2 bases; nucleotides not matched to a gene: 2.

This sequence joins TRBV18 and TRBJ1-1, with D maybe TRBD1 (6 bases). V lost 3 bases, J lost 3 bases, and 11 bases lay in between. Germline V gene lookup returns CDR1 KGHSH and CDR2 LQKENI. The CDR3 contains 14 residues. CDR3 coding DNA: TGTGCCAGCTCACCCACAGGGTCGTACACTGAAGCTTTCTTT. Protein sequence: CASSPTGSYTEAFF.

The J gene is TRBJ1-3, the V gene TRBV12-3 or TRBV12-4; unclear D gene. V dropped 6 bases and J dropped 0 bases, with 3 bases sitting between them. The CDR3 extends over 12 amino acids. CDR3: CASRSSGNTIYF. The CDR3 DNA reads as TGTGCCAGCAGGAGCTCTGGAAACACCATATATTTT.

V gene TRBV9 combines with J gene TRBJ2-2; the match to TRBD2 covers 11 bases. CDR1 and CDR2 from the germline V gene are SGDLS and YYNGEE. With V trimmed by 3 bases and J by 1 base, 5 bases remained unmatched. This CDR3 comprises 17 residues. The CDR3 sequence is CASSARLAGRNTGELFF. The CDR3 nucleotides are TGTGCCAGCAGCGCCCGACTAGCGGGACGGAACACCGGGGAGCTGTTTTTT.

The V gene is TRBV5-1, the J gene TRBJ2-7, with 8 positions matching TRBD2. Germline CDR1 and CDR2: SGHRS and YFSETQ. V lost 4 bases to trimming and J lost 8 bases; unmatched junction nucleotides: 11. The CDR3 spans 14 residues. Written as DNA, the CDR3 is TGCGCCAGCAGCCCCGACCCGGGAGGGCCCAAGCAGTACTTC. This translates into CASSPDPGGPKQYF.

This chain connects TRBV2 to TRBJ2-7; 10 bases are a match to TRBD1. The CDR3 length is 14 residues. Germline CDR1 reads SNHLY; CDR2 reads FYNNEI. Trimming removed 6 bases from V and 4 bases from J; junction bases left unmatched: 6. CDR3 loop: CASRQDRGGYEQYF. The CDR3 coding sequence is TGTGCCAGCAGACAGGACAGGGGGGGGTACGAGCAGTACTTC. Full variable domain (rest looked up from reference TRBV2 and TRBJ2-7): EPEVTQTPSHQVTQMGQEVILRCVPISNHLYFYWYRQILGQKVEFLVSFYNNEISEKSEIFDDQFSVERPDGSNFTLKIRSTKLEDSAMYFCASRQDRGGYEQYFGPGTRLTVT.

The chain joins TRBV14 to TRBJ2-1; TRBD2 might be the D (6 bases). With 5 bases removed from V and 4 bases from J, the gap between germline ends came to 12 bases. The length of the CDR3 is 14 residues. Germline lookup yields CDR1 SGHDN and CDR2 FVKESK. The CDR3 loop is CASSEASVYNEQFF. In DNA form, the CDR3 reads TGTGCCAGCAGCGAAGCTAGCGTATACAATGAGCAGTTCTTC.

J is TRBJ1-5 and V is TRBV24-1; 9 bases match TRBD1. Germline lookup yields CDR1 KGHDR and CDR2 SFDVKD. This CDR3 has 15 amino acids. With 4 bases clipped from V and 6 bases from J, the junction kept 6 bases outside the gene matches. The CDR3 loop is CATSDPGQGSQPQHF. The CDR3 region has the DNA TGTGCCACCAGTGACCCGGGACAGGGTAGTCAGCCCCAGCATTTT.

J is TRBJ2-1 and V is TRBV5-1; TRBD2 is a possible D gene (6 bases). V lost 3 bases, J lost 10 bases, and 14 bases lay in between. This CDR3 comprises 13 residues. CDR1 is SGHRS, CDR2 YFSETQ, per germline. CDR3 loop: CASSWDSRGEQFF. In DNA form, the CDR3 reads TGCGCCAGCAGCTGGGATAGCCGGGGGGAGCAGTTCTTC.

The chain recombines TRBV7-9 with TRBJ2-3; D remains ambiguous. Trimming removed 5 bases from V and 0 bases from J, with 9 bases in between. This CDR3 has 14 amino acids. Germline assignment: CDR1 SEHNR and CDR2 FQNEAQ (reference sequence). CDR3 region: CASSMTQSTDTQYF. The CDR3 DNA reads TGTGCCAGCAGCATGACACAGAGCACAGATACGCAGTATTTT. Using reference TRBV7-9 and TRBJ2-3 for the parts outside the CDR3, the full variable domain is DTGVSQNPRHKITKRGQNVTFRCDPISEHNRLYWYRQTLGQGPEFLTYFQNEAQLEKSRLLSDRFSAERPKGSFSTLEIQRTEQGDSAMYLCASSMTQSTDTQYFGPGTRLTVL.